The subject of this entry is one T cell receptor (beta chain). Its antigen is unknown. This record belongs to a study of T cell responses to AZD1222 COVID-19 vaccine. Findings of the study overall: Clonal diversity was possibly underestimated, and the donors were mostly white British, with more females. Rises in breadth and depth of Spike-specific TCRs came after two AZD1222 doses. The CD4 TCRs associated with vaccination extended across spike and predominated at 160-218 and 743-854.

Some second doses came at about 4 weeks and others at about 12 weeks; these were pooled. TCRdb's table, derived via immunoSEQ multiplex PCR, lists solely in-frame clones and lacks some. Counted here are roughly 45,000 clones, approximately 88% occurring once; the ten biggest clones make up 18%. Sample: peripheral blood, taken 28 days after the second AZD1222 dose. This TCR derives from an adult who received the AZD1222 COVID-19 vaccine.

The CDR3: CASSFGAGQGYTF. The CDR3 DNA is TGCGCCAGCAGCTTTGGTGCAGGGCAGGGCTACACCTTC. The chain links TRBV5-1 to TRBJ1-2; TRBD1 might be the D (5 bases). Per the germline V gene, CDR1 is SGHRS and CDR2 is YFSETQ. The CDR3 runs to 13 residues. Trimming took off 2 bases at V and 8 bases at J, with 13 bases between the two ends.